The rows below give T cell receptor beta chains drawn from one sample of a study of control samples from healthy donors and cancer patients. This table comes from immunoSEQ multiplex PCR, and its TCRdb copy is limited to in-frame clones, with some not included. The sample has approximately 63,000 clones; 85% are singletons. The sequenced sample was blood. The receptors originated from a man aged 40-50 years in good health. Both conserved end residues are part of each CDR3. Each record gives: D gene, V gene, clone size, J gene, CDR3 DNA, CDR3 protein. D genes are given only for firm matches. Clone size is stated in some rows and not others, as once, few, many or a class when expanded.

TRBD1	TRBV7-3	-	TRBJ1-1	TGTGCCAGCAGCCCCTCAACCGGGACAGGGGAAAGTGAAGCTTTCTTT	CASSPSTGTGESEAFF
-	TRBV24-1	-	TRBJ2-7	TGTGCCACCAGTGTACCGGGTTCCTACGAGCAGTACTTC	CATSVPGSYEQYF
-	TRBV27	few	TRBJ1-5	TGTGCCAGCAGTTTAACTGGGGGAAGCAATCAGCCCCAGCATTTT	CASSLTGGSNQPQHF
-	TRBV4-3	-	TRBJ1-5	TGCGCCAGCAGCCAAAGCAGGAATCAGCCCCAGCATTTT	CASSQSRNQPQHF
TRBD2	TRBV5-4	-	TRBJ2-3	TGTGCCAGCAGCCGGGAAAGCGGGAGTACAGATACGCAGTATTTT	CASSRESGSTDTQYF
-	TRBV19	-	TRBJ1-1	TGTGCCAGTAGTATAGATAAAGGGGAATACACTGAAGCTTTCTTT	CASSIDKGEYTEAFF
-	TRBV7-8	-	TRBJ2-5	TGTGCCAGCAGCTTATTGCCCAAAGAGACCCAGTACTTC	CASSLLPKETQYF
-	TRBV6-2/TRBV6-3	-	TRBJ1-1	TGTGCCAGCAGTTACCGAGGGGTATCTGAAGCTTTCTTT	CASSYRGVSEAFF
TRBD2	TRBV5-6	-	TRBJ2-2	TGTGCCAGCAGCCAGCCCCTAGCGGGGGGGACCGGGGAGCTGTTTTTT	CASSQPLAGGTGELFF
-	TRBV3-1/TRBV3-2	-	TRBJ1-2	TGTGCCAGCAGCCAAGATACCGCAGGGTCGGGCTATGGCTACACCTTC	CASSQDTAGSGYGYTF
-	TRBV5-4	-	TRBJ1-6	TGTGCCAGCAGCTCCCAGGGATTATCTTCACCCCTCCACTTT	CASSSQGLSSPLHF
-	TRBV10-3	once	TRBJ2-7	TGTGCCATCTGGGGACGGAACTACGAGCAGTACTTC	CAIWGRNYEQYF
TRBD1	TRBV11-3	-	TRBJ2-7	TGTGCCAGCAGCCCAATCAGGACAGGGGAGCAACCTTACGAGCAGTACTTC	CASSPIRTGEQPYEQYF
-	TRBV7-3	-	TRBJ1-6	TGTGCCAGCAGCTGGAAGGGAAATTCACCCCTCCACTTT	CASSWKGNSPLHF
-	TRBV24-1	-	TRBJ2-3	TGTGCCACCGGGGGCAGGGTCCCCCAAGATACGCAGTATTTT	CATGGRVPQDTQYF
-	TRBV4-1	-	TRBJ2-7	TGCGCCAGCAGCCAAGATCAAGGGTACGAGCAGTACTTC	CASSQDQGYEQYF